This T cell receptor (beta chain) was recorded in a study of blood T cell repertoires in COVID-19. Overall study: All recovered Cohort 3 donors got two negative PCRs, got clearance, or saw symptom resolution. The origin of the acute and convalescent COVID-19 samples was the United States, Italy and Spain. Nucleic acid was either cDNA or gDNA, and it came from T cells, B-cell-depleted T cells, or PBMCs.

Germline assignment: CDR1 SGHDN and CDR2 FVKESK. The CDR3 sequence is 13 residues long. Trimming pared 5 bases from V and 8 bases from J, leaving 12 bases between. Some clones are missing from TCRdb's copy, which holds only in-frame ones; the method was immunoSEQ multiplex PCR. The data hold hundreds of thousands of clones, with 80% to 90% observed a single time. The study recruited people aged roughly 18 to 89 years across about 25 US areas. The genes are TRBV14 and TRBJ1-4, with D perhaps TRBD1 (6 bases). This receptor was identified in a man aged 35 to 55 in a cohort exposed to, infected with or recovered from COVID-19 (not recorded which). The specimen sequenced was PBMCs or T cells enriched from blood (not recorded which). The chain's CDR3 is CASSSLQGEKLFF. For the CDR3, the DNA is TGTGCCAGCAGCTCCCTCCAGGGGGAAAAACTGTTTTTT.